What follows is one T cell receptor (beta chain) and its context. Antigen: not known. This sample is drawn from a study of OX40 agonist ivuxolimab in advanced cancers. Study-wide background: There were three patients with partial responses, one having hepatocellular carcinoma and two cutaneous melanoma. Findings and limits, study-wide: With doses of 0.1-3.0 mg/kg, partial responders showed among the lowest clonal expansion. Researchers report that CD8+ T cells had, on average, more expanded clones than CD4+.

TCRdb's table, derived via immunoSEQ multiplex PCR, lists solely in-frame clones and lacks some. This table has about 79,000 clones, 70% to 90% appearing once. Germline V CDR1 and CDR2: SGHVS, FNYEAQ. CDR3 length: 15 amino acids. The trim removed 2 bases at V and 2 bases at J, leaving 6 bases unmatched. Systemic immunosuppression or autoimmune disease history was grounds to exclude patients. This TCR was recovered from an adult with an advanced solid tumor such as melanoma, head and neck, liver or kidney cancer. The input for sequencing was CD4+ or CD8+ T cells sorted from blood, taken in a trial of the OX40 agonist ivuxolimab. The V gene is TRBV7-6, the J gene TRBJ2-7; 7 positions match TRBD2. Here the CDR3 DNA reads TGTGCCAGCAGCTTATCGACGGGACTAACCTACGAGCAGTACTTC. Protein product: CASSLSTGLTYEQYF.